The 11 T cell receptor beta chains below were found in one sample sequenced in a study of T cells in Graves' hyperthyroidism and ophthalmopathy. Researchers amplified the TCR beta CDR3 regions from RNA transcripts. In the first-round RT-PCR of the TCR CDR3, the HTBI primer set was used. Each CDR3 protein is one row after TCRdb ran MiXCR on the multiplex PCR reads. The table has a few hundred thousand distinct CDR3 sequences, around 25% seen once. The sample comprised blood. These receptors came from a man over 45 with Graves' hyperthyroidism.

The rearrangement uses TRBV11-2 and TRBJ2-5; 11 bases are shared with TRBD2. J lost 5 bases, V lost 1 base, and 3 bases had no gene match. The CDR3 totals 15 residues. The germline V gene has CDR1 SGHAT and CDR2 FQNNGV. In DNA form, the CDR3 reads TGTGCCAGCAGCTTAGGACTAGCGGGATCGGAGACCCAGTACTTC. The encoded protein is CASSLGLAGSETQYF.

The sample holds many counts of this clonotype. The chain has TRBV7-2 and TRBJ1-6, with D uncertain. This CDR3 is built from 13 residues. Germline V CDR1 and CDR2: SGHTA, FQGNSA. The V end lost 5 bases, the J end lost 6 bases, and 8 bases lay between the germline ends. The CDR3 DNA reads TGTGCCAGCAGCCCAGATTTTAATTCACCCCTCCACTTT. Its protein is CASSPDFNSPLHF.

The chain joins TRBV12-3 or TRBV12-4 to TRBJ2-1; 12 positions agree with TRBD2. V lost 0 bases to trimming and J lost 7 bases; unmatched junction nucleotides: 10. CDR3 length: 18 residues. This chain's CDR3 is CASSLALASGRVGNEQFF. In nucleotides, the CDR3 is TGTGCCAGCAGTTTAGCGCTGGCTAGCGGGAGGGTGGGGAATGAGCAGTTCTTC.

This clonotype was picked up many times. CDR3 DNA sequence: TGTGCCAGCAGCGAAAACCTAGCGGGAGGGAACAATGAGCAGTTCTTC. The encoded protein is CASSENLAGGNNEQFF. The chain has TRBV6-1 and TRBJ2-1; 12 bases match TRBD2. With V trimmed by 6 bases and J by 5 bases, 8 bases remained unmatched. The CDR3 covers 16 residues. Looked up from germline, CDR1 is MNHNS and CDR2 is SASEGT.

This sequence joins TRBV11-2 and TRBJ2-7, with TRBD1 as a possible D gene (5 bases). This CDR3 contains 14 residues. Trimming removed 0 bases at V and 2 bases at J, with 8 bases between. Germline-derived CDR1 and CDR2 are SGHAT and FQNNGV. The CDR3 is CASSLDGQTYEQYF. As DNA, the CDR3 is TGTGCCAGCAGCTTAGACGGACAAACCTACGAGCAGTACTTC.

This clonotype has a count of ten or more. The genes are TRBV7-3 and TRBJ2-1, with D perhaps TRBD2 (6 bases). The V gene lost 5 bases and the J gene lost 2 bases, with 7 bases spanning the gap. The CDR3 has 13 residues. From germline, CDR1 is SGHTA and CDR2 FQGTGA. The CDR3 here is CASSTGAYNEQFF. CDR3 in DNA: TGTGCCAGCAGCACGGGGGCCTACAATGAGCAGTTCTTC.

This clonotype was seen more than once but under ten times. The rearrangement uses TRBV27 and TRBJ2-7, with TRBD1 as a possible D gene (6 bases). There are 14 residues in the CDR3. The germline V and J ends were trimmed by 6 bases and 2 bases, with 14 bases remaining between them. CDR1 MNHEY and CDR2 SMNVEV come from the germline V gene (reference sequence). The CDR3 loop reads CASSHETGAYEQYF. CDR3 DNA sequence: TGTGCCAGCAGCCACGAGACAGGAGCCTACGAGCAGTACTTC.

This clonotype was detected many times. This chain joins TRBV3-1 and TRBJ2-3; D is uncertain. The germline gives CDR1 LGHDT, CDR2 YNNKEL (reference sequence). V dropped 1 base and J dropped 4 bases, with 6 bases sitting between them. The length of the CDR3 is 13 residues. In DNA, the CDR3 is TGTGCCAGCAGCCAAGTAAGTCCAGATACGCAGTATTTT. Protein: CASSQVSPDTQYF.

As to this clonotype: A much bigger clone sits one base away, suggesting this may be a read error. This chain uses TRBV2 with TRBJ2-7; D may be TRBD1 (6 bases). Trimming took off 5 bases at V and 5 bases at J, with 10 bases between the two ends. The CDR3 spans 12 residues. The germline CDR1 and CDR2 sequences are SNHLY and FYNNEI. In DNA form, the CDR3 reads TGTGCCAGCAGTCGACAGGACCACGAGCAGTACTTC. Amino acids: CASSRQDHEQYF. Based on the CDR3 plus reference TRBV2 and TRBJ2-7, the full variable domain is EPEVTQTPSHQVTQMGQEVILRCVPISNHLYFYWYRQILGQKVEFLVSFYNNEISEKSEIFDDQFSVERPDGSNFTLKIRSTKLEDSAMYFCASSRQDHEQYFGPGTRLTVT.

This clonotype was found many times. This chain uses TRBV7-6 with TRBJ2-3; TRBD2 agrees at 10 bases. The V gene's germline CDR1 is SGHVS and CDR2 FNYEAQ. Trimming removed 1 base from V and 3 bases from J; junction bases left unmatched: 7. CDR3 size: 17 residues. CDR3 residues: CASSLVAGGGRTDTQYF. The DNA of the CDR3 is TGTGCCAGCAGCTTAGTAGCGGGAGGAGGCAGAACAGATACGCAGTATTTT.

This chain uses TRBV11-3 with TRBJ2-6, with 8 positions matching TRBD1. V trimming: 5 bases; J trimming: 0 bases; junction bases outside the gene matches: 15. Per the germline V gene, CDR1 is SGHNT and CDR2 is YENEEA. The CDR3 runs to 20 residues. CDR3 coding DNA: TGTGCCAGCAGCCCGGGGACAGGCCTTTCTTTCAACTCTGGGGCCAACGTCCTGACTTTC. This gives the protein CASSPGTGLSFNSGANVLTF.